This T cell receptor (beta chain) was sequenced in a study of post-analysis software for immune sequencing data. Study context: The disease courses spanned relapsing-remitting, secondary progressive and progressive-relapsing forms of multiple sclerosis.

Points on this clonotype: Its antigen is as yet unknown.

Prepared libraries of TCR beta cDNA carried unique molecular identifiers. T cells numbering about 1 to 10 million gave rise to some 500,000 cDNA molecules. A single record per CDR3 protein comes from TCRdb applying MiXCR to the PCR reads. The table includes around 250,000 distinct CDR3 sequences, 36% detected once. The CDR3 has 16 residues. V trimming: 2 bases; J trimming: 4 bases; junction bases outside the gene matches: 7. The germline gives CDR1 MGHRA, CDR2 YSYEKL. Study-wide points: By F measure, strong co-clustering occurred among samples prepared in the same batch. Among multiple sclerosis patients, normalized Chao1 diversity was significantly below that of controls. TRBV segments more frequent in patients than in controls numbered five and included TRBV5-6, TRBV5-1 and TRBV20-1.

J is TRBJ1-5 and V is TRBV4-1; 8 nucleotides match TRBD1. Sequencing used blood. The TCR sequence derives from a girl aged 10 to 17 with multiple sclerosis. The CDR3 region has the DNA TGCGCCAGCAGCCAACCGGCCAGGGGGCCAAATCAGCCCCAGCATTTT. Translation: CASSQPARGPNQPQHF.